This entry is about one T cell receptor (beta chain). Its specific antigen is unknown. The record has no base qualities; no much larger clone is one base away. The source of the sample is a study of cytomegalovirus exposure and HLA in healthy donors (dated by TCRdb to about 2017). For the study in its entirety: In an earlier analysis of some 550 of the donors, 250 to 350 Gb of sequence data and 120 million or so unique TCR beta sequences from about 179 million T cells were reported. An early release covering roughly 640 HLA-typed donors comprised 300 to 350 gigabases of sequencing data and about 90 million unique TCR sequences. Of the 300 to 500 genotyped donors, 81% were placed in the genetic ancestry cluster associated with self-reported Caucasian donors. The study aimed to test whether cataloging public T cell receptors could reveal signatures of past pathogen exposure. Using immunosequencing, the study profiled T cell repertoires from 550 to 750 subjects and related those repertoires to cytomegalovirus serostatus. A separate validation cohort of over 95 different subjects was used in addition to the roughly 670-subject first cohort. To predict cytomegalovirus infection status, the study combined high-throughput TCR immunosequencing, statistical association of individual TCRs with disease status, and machine learning. In a later analysis, previously published TCR beta repertoires from 500 to 750 donors were re-analyzed and high-resolution HLA genotyping was added so that TCR occurrence patterns could be studied. Rather than using new phenotypic data, the later analysis identified candidate immune exposures from TCR beta sequences and from how often those sequences occurred across donors. An earlier analysis of about 600 of the donors used high-throughput TCR beta sequencing to judge whether each TCR beta V gene segment behaved as functional or pseudogenic. Alongside the repertoire data, information on donor age, sex, ethnicity and CMV serostatus was compiled. A later genetic analysis took genome-wide SNP genotypes for about three fifths of the roughly 670 donors and used that subset as a discovery cohort. Every repertoire in the discovery cohort had been generated on one and the same sequencing platform. HLA typing covered class I and class II loci at four-digit resolution. The number of typed donors differed by locus: about 629-640 for A, B, C, DRB1 and DQB1; 500 to 550 for DQA1; over 600 for DPA1; and about 470 for DPB1. About five DR-DQ haplotypes were handled as single units for association and clustering because linkage in the cohort was strong. Among under 450 genotyped donors of the cohort, an average of roughly 240,000 unique TCR beta nucleotide sequences were sequenced per donor, around 18% of them non-productive. Results the study describes overall, beyond this receptor: Because HLA typing was missing for some donors at each locus, association tests included only the typed subset. Most TCR sequences were observed very rarely across donors, whereas some public TCRs were present in many individuals. Compared with the roughly 600-donor mean, donors in an Asian-associated ancestry cluster had fewer N-insertions in productive TCRs, according to a later genetic analysis. Presence/absence analyses assumed roughly uniform sequencing depth across donors, an assumption that may not hold. A later analysis reported that several top co-occurrence clusters appeared linked to parvovirus B19, influenza, CMV and Epstein-Barr virus. A later analysis found that most CMV-associated TCR beta chains appeared HLA-restricted, with HLA associations seemingly driven largely by CMV exposure. In an earlier analysis of more than 500 of the donors, most TCR beta V segments appeared in productive rearrangements about 87% or about 30% of the time, broadly matching IMGT annotations. A cluster of highly shared sequence variants was judged likely to be a technical artifact of the sequencing pipeline. A further reported finding was that TCR beta sequences accurately predicted the HLA-A and HLA-B alleles for most subjects in the first cohort. When HLA alleles, especially DR and DQ, strongly co-occurred, TCR associations were difficult to assign to individual alleles. Correlated functional status among segregating V segments might reflect linkage disequilibrium, but an unknown experimental factor could not be ruled out. A later analysis associated around 16,000 TCR beta sequences with specific HLA alleles at a false discovery rate of 0.05. The authors suggested that the approach could potentially be generalized to other disease states and immunological phenotypes. In a later analysis, HLA-associated TCR beta chains were found to be more clonally expanded and to have lower generation probabilities than equally common non-associated chains. The classifier was reported to diagnose cytomegalovirus status with high specificity and sensitivity in both the original and validation cohorts. A few of the identified cytomegalovirus-associated TCR beta chains were confirmed in vitro to be specific for cytomegalovirus antigens. In a later genetic analysis, a missense DCLRE1C variant was associated with V-gene and J-gene trimming of TCR beta chains, and the association was replicated in an independent cohort. The study listed around 160 TCR beta chains as associated with cytomegalovirus. Only TCR beta chains were sequenced in this cohort, and the absence of alpha or paired-chain data limited detectable features. CMV serostatus was the only immune exposure information available for the cohort. The 87-base-pair reads could not distinguish some IMGT-functional V segments, including TRBV6-2 and TRBV6-3, so those segments were excluded. Because counts were too low, approximately 15 rarely observed V segments, including chromosome 9 orphons, were excluded from the earlier analysis of 587 of the donors. In a later analysis, the rate of TCR association differed among HLA loci, with DRB1 alleles having the most associated TCRs and HLA-C alleles having the fewest.

Relative to germline, V is 0 bases shorter and J is 1 base shorter, with 10 bases between their ends. From a lookup of the germline V gene (reference sequence), CDR1 and CDR2 are SGHNT and YYREEE. Including cysteine and phenylalanine, the CDR3 has 15 amino acids. Of the read, only the CDR3 DNA is kept; its 45 bases are in frame from base 1. The cohort consisted of 666 healthy bone marrow donors. At the time of sampling, all cohort members were nominally healthy, though unrecorded immune exposures were likely present. The donor was CMV seronegative and belonged to the group of around 400 seronegative cohort members. Every donor gave a peripheral blood sample, and the peripheral blood mononuclear cells from that sample were used for TCR beta sequencing. Genomic DNA was extracted from the blood cell samples with the Qiagen DNeasy Blood Extraction Kit. Library preparation was by the immunoSEQ multiplex PCR assay. The multiplex PCR relied on a mix of 60 forward primers for TCR Vbeta segments and 13 reverse primers for TCR Jbeta segments. The CDR3 region of rearranged TCR beta genes was amplified from genomic DNA by a multiplex PCR assay. Amplified TCR beta libraries were sequenced as 87-base-pair reads on the Illumina HiSeq System. The authors' pipeline ran thus. Across the 670 or so repertoires, a later analysis counted some 81 million unique TCR beta chains, some 11 million of which were shared by at least two donors. Raw reads were error-corrected and collapsed into unique sequences by a nearest-neighbor algorithm in which closely related sequences were merged to remove PCR and sequencing errors. V, D and J gene segments were assigned by aligning CDR3 sequences to IMGT reference sequences. For a sequence to be retained, a match of at least six nucleotides to both a V gene segment and a J gene segment was required. Rearrangements were classified as productive when the CDR3 lacked stop codons and remained in frame with V and J, and all other rearrangements were classified as non-productive. Following IMGT convention, CDR3 was defined as the stretch from the second conserved V-encoded cysteine to the conserved J-encoded phenylalanine. The earlier analysis of about 590 of the donors excluded sequences that lacked an unambiguous match to a single V gene segment. An earlier analysis of 587 of the donors called V segments functional above 56.7% productive rearrangements and segregating when the between-donor standard deviation exceeded 5%. A statistical classification framework was built for diagnosing cytomegalovirus status from the catalog of TCR beta chain sequences. V and J gene assignment, in a later analysis, came from comparing TCR nucleotide sequences with IMGT/GENE-DB human TR gene sequences. The TCRdist pipeline was used in a later analysis to assign CDR3 sequences and most-parsimonious VDJ recombination scenarios. A later analysis defined each TCR beta chain by its CDR3 amino acid sequence plus V-gene family, and excluded reads lacking a unique V-gene family. In a later analysis, some 600 highly shared, low-generation-probability nucleotide sequences were removed to address suspected cross-contamination and a sequencing artifact. For each public chain, a later analysis derived a clonal expansion index from normalized ranks of inferred template counts within each repertoire. In a later analysis, generation probabilities were computed with a VDJ recombination model fitted to out-of-frame rearrangements, and the resulting probabilities were checked against IGoR. In a later analysis, hypergeometric tests were used to score TCR-TCR, TCR-HLA and TCR-CMV co-occurrence, with a repertoire-size bias correction applied to TCR pairs. False discovery rates were estimated in a later analysis by permuting HLA or CMV assignments 20 times. In a later analysis, co-occurring TCRs were grouped with DBSCAN, and TCRdist sequence similarity was added when clustering was performed within HLA-allele-positive subsets. Repertoires with fewer than 30,000 or more than 120,000 public chains, plus five repertoires with anomalous nucleotide sharing, were excluded from co-occurrence clustering. In its TCRdb copy, this immuneACCESS table keeps in-frame sequences only and misses some clones. Where compared with another copy, unresolved V genes explain less than half of these, and the others have no known cause. Clonal size and the V and J genes are those of that table, whereas D and trimming came from the DNA. The sample yields around 190,000 clones; roughly 77% were counted once. About 1.6% of the sample is taken by the ten largest.

The chain links TRBV5-4 with TRBJ2-5; the D gene is perhaps TRBD2, from 6 matching bases. The sequenced sample was PBMCs. This receptor was taken from a woman between 45 and 65 years old in good health and CMV-seronegative. The DNA reads as follows: TGTGCCAGCAGCTTGGTGGCGGGGCTCCAAGAGACCCAGTACTTC. Its coded protein is CASSLVAGLQETQYF.